The TCR beta chain under discussion was sequenced for a study of cytomegalovirus exposure and HLA in healthy donors. Amplification used 60 Vbeta primers and 13 Jbeta primers. The data were produced by immunoSEQ multiplex PCR, yet TCRdb's version contains in-frame clones alone and is incomplete. The repertoire holds more than 150,000 clones, with just under 80% as singletons. Of note for this clone: What it binds is not known.

Study results and limitations: Later, an analysis found that common viral pathogens appeared to be linked with several of the most significant clusters. Researchers reported in a later analysis that a missense DCLRE1C variant was tied to TCR beta V- and J-gene trimming. In vitro, three CMV-associated chains proved specific for CMV antigens.

V gave up 0 bases and J gave up 4 bases; unmatched junction bases: 3. The CDR3 consists of 15 residues. Germline V gene lookup returns CDR1 SGHRS and CDR2 YFSETQ. Sequenced material: PBMCs. V is TRBV5-1 and J is TRBJ2-1; TRBD1 aligns across 8 bases. The clonotype originates from a woman in her fifties or sixties in good health and CMV-seropositive. The CDR3 sequence is CASSLAGQGYNEQFF. DNA of the CDR3: TGCGCCAGCAGCTTGGCCGGACAGGGATACAATGAGCAGTTCTTC.